The 3 T cell receptor beta chains listed next were all sequenced from one sample in a study of vaccination and CD4 T cells after COVID-19. At the Johns Hopkins FTIC core, DNA taken from cultured CD4+ T cells was sequenced by way of the Oncomine TCR Beta short-read assay. TCRdb called the PCR reads again in MiXCR, with one record for every CDR3 protein. The repertoire holds 15,000 to 20,000 distinct CDR3 sequences, with 35% to 45% as singletons. No antigen is known for these receptors. Documented treatment: roughly 10-day PBMC culture with coronavirus spike peptide pools or control peptides (ViraFEST assay). Material for sequencing was CD4+ T cells from blood, cultured in vitro. The source of these receptors is a human donor who had recovered from COVID-19.

This clonotype has just a few counts. The chain joins TRBV27 to TRBJ2-7; a weak D match, TRBD2 (6 bases). Germline V gene sequence: CDR1 MNHEY, CDR2 SMNVEV (reference sequence). V was shortened by 5 bases and J by 6 bases, with 23 bases between the two germline ends. The CDR3 length is 16 residues. Here the CDR3 DNA reads TGTGCCAGCAGTCCCCAAGTGGTGGAGGGCAAGGGCGAGCAGTACTTC. It translates to CASSPQVVEGKGEQYF.

The gene calls are TRBV18 and TRBJ1-2, with TRBD1 matching over 9 bases. J lost 13 bases, V lost 2 bases, and 11 bases had no gene match. Per the germline V gene, CDR1 is KGHSH and CDR2 is LQKENI. The CDR3 totals 14 residues. The CDR3 region is CASSPGTGNSVSTF. Here the CDR3 DNA reads TGTGCCAGCTCACCAGGGACAGGGAATTCCGTATCCACCTTC.

This clonotype has only a few counts. The chain carries TRBV5-6 and TRBJ2-5; 10 bases agree with TRBD1. Germline trimming cut 3 bases from V and 1 base from J; bases unmatched to any gene: 3. Germline loops: CDR1 SGHDT, CDR2 YYEEEE. The CDR3 is made up of 15 amino acids. In nucleotides, the CDR3 is TGTGCCAGCAGCTGGACAGGGGGGGGCCAAGAGACCCAGTACTTC. Translation: CASSWTGGGQETQYF.